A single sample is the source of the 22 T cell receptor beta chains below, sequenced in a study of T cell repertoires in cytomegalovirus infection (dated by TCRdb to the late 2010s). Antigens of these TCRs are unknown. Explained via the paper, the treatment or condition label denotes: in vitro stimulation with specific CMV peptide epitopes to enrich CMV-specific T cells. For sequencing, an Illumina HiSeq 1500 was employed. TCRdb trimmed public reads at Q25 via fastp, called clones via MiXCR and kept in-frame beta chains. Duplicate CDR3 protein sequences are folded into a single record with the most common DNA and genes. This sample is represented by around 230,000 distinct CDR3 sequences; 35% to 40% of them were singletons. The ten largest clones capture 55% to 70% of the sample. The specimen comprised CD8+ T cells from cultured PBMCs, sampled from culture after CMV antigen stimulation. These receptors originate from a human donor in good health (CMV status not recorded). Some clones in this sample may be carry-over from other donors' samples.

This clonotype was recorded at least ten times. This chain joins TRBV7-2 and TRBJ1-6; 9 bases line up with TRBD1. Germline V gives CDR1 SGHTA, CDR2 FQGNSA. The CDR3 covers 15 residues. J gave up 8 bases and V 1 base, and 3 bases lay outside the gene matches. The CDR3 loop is CASSLVWTGDSPLHF. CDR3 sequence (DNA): TGTGCCAGCAGCTTAGTGTGGACAGGGGATTCACCCCTCCACTTT.

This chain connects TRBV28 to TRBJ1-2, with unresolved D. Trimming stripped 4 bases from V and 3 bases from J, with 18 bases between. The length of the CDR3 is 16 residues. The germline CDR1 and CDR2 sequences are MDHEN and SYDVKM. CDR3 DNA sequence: TGTGCCAGCAGTTCCCCCCACACAGACCGGGACTATGGCTACACCTTC. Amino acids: CASSSPHTDRDYGYTF.

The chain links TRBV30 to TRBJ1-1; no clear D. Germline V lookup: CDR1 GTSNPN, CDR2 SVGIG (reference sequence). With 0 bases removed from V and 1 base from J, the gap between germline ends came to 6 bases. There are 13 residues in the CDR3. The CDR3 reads CAWSVLGNTEAFF. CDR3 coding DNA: TGTGCCTGGAGTGTACTAGGGAACACTGAAGCTTTCTTT.

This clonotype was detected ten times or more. CDR3 amino acids: CASTKTGGSYNEQFF. CDR3 DNA: TGTGCCAGCACCAAAACAGGGGGCTCCTACAATGAGCAGTTCTTC. The chain uses TRBV12-3 or TRBV12-4 and TRBJ2-1; 8 bases are a match to TRBD1. The CDR3 runs to 15 residues. Losses at the gene ends were 7 bases for V and 0 bases for J; bases not matched to a gene: 5.

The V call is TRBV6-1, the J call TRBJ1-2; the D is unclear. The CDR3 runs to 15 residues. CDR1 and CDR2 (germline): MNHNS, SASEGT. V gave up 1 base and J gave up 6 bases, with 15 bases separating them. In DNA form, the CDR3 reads TGTGCCAGCAGTGAAGAAGTCCCGGGAGCCGATGGCTACACCTTC. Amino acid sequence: CASSEEVPGADGYTF.

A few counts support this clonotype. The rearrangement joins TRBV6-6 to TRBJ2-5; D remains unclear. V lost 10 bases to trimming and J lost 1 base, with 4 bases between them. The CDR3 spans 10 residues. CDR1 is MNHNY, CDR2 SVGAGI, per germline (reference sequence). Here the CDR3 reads CATFQETQYF. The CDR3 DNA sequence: TGTGCCACTTTCCAAGAGACCCAGTACTTC.

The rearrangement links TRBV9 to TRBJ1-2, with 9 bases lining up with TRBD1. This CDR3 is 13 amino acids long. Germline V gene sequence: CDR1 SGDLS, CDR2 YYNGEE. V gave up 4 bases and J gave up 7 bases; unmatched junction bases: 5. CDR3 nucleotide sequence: TGTGCCAGCAGCCCGACAGGGGGGGGTGGCTACACCTTC. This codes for CASSPTGGGGYTF.

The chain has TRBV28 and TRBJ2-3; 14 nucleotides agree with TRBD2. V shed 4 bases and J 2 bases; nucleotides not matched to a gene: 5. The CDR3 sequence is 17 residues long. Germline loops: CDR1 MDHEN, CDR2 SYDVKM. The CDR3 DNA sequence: TGTGCCAGCAGTTCCGGGACTAGCGGGGGACTCACAGATACGCAGTATTTT. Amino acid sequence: CASSSGTSGGLTDTQYF. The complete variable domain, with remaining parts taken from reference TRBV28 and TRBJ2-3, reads DVKVTQSSRYLVKRTGEKVFLECVQDMDHENMFWYRQDPGLGLRLIYFSYDVKMKEKGDIPEGYSVSREKKERFSLILESASTNQTSMYLCASSSGTSGGLTDTQYFGPGTRLTVL.

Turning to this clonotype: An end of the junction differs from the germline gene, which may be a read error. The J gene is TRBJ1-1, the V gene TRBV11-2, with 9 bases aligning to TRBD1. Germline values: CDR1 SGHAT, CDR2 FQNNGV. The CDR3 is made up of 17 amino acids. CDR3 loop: CARSLWGQGISNTEAFF. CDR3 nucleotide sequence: TGTGCCAGAAGCTTATGGGGACAGGGAATATCTAATACTGAAGCTTTCTTT.

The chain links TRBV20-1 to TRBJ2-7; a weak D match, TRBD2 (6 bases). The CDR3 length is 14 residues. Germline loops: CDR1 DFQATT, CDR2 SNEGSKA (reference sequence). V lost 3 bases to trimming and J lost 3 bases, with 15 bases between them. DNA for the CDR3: TGCAGTGCTAGTCAACTGGACTATCTCTACGAGCAGTACTTC. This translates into CSASQLDYLYEQYF.

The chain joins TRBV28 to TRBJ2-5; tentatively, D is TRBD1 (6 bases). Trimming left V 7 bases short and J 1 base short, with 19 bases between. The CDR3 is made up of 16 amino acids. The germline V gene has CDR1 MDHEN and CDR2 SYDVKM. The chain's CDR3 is CASTSYETGFQETQYF. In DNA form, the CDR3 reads TGTGCCAGCACCTCTTATGAAACAGGGTTCCAAGAGACCCAGTACTTC.

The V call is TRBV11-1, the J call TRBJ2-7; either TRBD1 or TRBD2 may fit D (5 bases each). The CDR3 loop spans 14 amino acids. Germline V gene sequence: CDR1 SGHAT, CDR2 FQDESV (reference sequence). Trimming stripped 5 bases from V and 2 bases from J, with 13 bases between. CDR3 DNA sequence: TGTGCCAGCAGCCCATCGTGGGGGACCTACGAGCAGTACTTC. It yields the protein CASSPSWGTYEQYF.

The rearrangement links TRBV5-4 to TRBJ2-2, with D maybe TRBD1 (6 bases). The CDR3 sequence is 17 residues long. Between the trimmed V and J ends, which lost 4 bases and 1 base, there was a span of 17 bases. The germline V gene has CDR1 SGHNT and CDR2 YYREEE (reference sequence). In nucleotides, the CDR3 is TGTGCCAGCAGCCTGAGGCCGGGACAACTGAACACCGGGGAGCTGTTTTTT. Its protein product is CASSLRPGQLNTGELFF.

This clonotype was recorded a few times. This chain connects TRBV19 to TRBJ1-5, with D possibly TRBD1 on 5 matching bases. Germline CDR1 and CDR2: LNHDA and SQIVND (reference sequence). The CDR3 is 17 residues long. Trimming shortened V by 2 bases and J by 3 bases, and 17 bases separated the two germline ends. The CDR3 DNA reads TGTGCCAGTAGTATATCCCCCGAGGAGGGGAACAATCAGCCCCAGCATTTT. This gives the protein CASSISPEEGNNQPQHF.

The DNA for the CDR3 is TGTGCCAGCAGTTCCTGGACTAGCGGAGCCTACAATGAGCAGTTCTTC. Protein product: CASSSWTSGAYNEQFF. This chain joins TRBV27 and TRBJ2-1; 10 nucleotides agree with TRBD2. Looked up from germline, CDR1 is MNHEY and CDR2 is SMNVEV (reference sequence). This CDR3 has 16 residues. Unmatched junction bases numbered 5, after V lost 4 bases and J lost 2 bases.

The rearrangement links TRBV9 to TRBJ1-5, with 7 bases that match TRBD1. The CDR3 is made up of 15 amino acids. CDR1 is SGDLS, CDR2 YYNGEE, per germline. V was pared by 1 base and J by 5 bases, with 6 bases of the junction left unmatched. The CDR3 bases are TGTGCCAGCAGCGTACAGGGGGTCCCCGATCAGCCCCAGCATTTT. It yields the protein CASSVQGVPDQPQHF.

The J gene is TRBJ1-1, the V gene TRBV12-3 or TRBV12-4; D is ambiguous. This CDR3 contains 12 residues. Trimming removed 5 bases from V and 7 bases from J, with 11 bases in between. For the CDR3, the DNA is TGTGCCAGCAGTACATATACCCGTGAAGCTTTCTTT. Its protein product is CASSTYTREAFF.

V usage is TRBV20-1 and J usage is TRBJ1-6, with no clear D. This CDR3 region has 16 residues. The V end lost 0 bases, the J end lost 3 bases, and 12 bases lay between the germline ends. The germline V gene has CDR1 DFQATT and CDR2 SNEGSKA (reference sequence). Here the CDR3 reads CSARDSRTFYNSPLHF. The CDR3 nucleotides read TGCAGTGCTAGAGATTCCCGGACGTTCTATAATTCACCCCTCCACTTT.

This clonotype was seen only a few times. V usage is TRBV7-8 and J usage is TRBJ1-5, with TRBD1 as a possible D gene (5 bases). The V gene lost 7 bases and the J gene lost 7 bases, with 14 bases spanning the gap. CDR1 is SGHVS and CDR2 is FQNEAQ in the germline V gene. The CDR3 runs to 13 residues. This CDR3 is CASTSGGTQPQHF. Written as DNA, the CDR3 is TGTGCCAGCACCTCCGGGGGGACCCAGCCCCAGCATTTT. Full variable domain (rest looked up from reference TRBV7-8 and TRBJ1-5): GAGVSQSPRYKVAKRGQDVALRCDPISGHVSLFWYQQALGQGPEFLTYFQNEAQLDKSGLPSDRFFAERPEGSVSTLKIQRTQQEDSAVYLCASTSGGTQPQHFGDGTRLSIL.

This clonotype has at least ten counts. CDR3 DNA sequence: TGTGCCAGCAGATTACGCGCTTATATGGGGGGGCCTGGAGATGAGCAGTTCTTC. It yields the protein CASRLRAYMGGPGDEQFF. The chain joins TRBV7-2 to TRBJ2-1; TRBD2 is a possible D gene (7 bases). The germline V gene encodes CDR1 SGHTA and CDR2 FQGNSA. Trimming removed 6 bases from V and 8 bases from J, with 29 bases in between. The CDR3 is 18 residues long.

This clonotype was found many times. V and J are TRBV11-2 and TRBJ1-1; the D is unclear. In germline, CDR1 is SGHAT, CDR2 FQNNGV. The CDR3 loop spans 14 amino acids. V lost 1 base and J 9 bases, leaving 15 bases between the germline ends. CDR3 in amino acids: CASSLGSRDDQAFF. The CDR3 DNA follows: TGTGCCAGCAGCTTAGGATCCAGAGACGACCAAGCTTTCTTT.

The chain's CDR3 is CASSEQGGNTEAFF. CDR3 bases: TGTGCCAGCAGCGAACAGGGGGGGAACACTGAAGCTTTCTTT. The chain combines TRBV7-6 with TRBJ1-1; 8 positions match TRBD1. The CDR3 is 14 residues long. Germline CDR1 and CDR2: SGHVS and FNYEAQ. The ends lost 5 bases at V and 1 base at J; junction bases unmatched: 3.